Reported below is one TCR beta chain. Its matching antigen is unknown. The data are from a study of cytomegalovirus exposure and HLA in healthy donors. Study outcomes and limitations: In vitro confirmation showed three CMV-associated chains to be CMV antigen specific.

Use of 60 Vbeta and 13 Jbeta primers characterized the PCR. Only in-frame clones appear in the TCRdb table, and some are missing; sequencing was by immunoSEQ multiplex PCR. The top ten hold about 4.4% of the sample, which has about 200,000 clones, 79% seen once. The V gene lost 5 bases and the J gene lost 2 bases, with 18 bases spanning the gap. The germline gives CDR1 GTSNPN, CDR2 SVGIG (reference sequence). The CDR3 has 15 residues. The J gene is TRBJ1-2, the V gene TRBV30; TRBD1 is a possible D gene (6 bases). This TCR was sampled from a woman in her 30s in good health and CMV-seropositive. The specimen sequenced was PBMCs. The CDR3 loop reads CAWSELGRGNYGYTF. CDR3 in DNA: TGTGCCTGGTCGGAACTTGGCAGGGGAAACTATGGCTACACCTTC.